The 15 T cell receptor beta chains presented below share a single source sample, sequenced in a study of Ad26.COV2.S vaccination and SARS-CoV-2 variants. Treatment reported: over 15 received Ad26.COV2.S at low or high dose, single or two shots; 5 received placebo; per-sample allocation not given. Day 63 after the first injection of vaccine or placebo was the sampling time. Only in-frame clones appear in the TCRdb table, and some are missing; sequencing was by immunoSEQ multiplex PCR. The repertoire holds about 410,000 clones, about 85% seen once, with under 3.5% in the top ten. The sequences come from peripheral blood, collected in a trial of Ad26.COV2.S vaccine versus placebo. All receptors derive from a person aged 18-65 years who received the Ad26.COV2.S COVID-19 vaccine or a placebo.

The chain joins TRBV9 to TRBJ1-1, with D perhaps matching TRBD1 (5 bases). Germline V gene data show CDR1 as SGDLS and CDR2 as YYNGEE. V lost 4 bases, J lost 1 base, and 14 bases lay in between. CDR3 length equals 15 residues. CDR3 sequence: CASSLWTRRNTEAFF. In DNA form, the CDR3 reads TGTGCCAGCAGCCTATGGACACGAAGGAACACTGAAGCTTTCTTT.

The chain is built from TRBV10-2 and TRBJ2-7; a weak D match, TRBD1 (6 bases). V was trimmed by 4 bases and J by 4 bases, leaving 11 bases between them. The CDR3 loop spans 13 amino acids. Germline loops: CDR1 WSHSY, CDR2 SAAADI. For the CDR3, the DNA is TGCGCCAGCAGTGTCGGCAGGGGTTACGAGCAGTACTTC. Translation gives CASSVGRGYEQYF.

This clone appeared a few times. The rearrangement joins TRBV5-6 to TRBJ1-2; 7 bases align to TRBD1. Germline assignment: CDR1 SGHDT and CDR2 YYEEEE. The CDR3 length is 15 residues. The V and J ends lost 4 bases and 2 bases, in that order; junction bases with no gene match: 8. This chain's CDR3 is CASSHQDRVNYGYTF. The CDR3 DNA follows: TGTGCCAGCAGCCACCAAGACAGGGTGAACTATGGCTACACCTTC.

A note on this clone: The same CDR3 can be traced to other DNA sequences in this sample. As DNA, the CDR3 is TGTGCCAGCAGCCTAAGTGGACAGTCTAATGAAAAACTGTTTTTT. This codes for CASSLSGQSNEKLFF. The chain joins TRBV7-9 to TRBJ1-4; D possibly corresponds to TRBD1 (6 bases). The V gene's germline CDR1 is SEHNR and CDR2 FQNEAQ (reference sequence). The length of the CDR3 is 15 residues. V gave up 5 bases and J gave up 3 bases, with 13 bases separating them.

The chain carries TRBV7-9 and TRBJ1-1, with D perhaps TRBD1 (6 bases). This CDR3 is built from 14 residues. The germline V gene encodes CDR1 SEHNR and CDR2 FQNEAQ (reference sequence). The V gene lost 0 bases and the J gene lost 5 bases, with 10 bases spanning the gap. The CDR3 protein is CASSLAGHLTEAFF. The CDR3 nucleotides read TGTGCCAGCAGCTTAGCGGGACATCTAACTGAAGCTTTCTTT.

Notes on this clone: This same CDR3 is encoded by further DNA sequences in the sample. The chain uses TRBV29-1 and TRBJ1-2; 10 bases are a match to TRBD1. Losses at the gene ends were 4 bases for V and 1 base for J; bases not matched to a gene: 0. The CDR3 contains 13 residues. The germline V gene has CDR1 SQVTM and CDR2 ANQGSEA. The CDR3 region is CSVGDRGNYGYTF. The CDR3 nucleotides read TGCAGCGTTGGGGACAGGGGTAACTATGGCTACACCTTC.

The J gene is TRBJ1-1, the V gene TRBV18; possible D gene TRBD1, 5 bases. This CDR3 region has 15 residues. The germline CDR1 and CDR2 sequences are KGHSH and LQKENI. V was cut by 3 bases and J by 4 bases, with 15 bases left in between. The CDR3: CASSPQGGEGTEAFF. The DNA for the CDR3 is TGTGCCAGCTCACCGCAGGGTGGGGAAGGCACTGAAGCTTTCTTT.

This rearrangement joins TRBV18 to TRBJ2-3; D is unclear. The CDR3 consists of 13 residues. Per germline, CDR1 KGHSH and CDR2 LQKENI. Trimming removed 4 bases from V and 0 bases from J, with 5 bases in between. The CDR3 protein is CASSRASTDTQYF. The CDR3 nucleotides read TGTGCCAGCTCACGAGCTAGCACAGATACGCAGTATTTT.

In DNA form, the CDR3 reads TGTGCCAGCAGCTTCCTGGACAGGGGCTGTTATGGCTACACCTTC. Translated, it gives CASSFLDRGCYGYTF. V gene TRBV12-1 combines with J gene TRBJ1-2; the DNA was not compared with TRBD1, the D call given in the table. TRBV12-1 is marked as a pseudogene. This CDR3 comprises 15 residues.

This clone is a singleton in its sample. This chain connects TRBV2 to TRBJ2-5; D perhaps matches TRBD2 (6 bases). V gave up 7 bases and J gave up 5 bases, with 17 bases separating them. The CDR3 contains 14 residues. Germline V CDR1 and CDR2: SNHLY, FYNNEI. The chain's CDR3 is CASTRTTSGETQYF. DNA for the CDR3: TGTGCCAGCACAAGGACTACCTCCGGGGAGACCCAGTACTTC.

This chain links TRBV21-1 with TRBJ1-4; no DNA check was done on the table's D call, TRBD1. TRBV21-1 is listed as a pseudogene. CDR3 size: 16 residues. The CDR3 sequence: CASSKPLGANNEKLFF. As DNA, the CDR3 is TGTGCCAGCAGCAAACCCCTAGGGGCTAATAATGAAAAACTGTTTTTT.

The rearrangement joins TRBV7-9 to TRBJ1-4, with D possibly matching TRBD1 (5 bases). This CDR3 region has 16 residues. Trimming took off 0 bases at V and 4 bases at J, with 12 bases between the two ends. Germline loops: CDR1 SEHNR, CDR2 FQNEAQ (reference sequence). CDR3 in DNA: TGTGCCAGCAGCTTAGCTCCCTGGGACCTTAATGAAAAACTGTTTTTT. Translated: CASSLAPWDLNEKLFF.

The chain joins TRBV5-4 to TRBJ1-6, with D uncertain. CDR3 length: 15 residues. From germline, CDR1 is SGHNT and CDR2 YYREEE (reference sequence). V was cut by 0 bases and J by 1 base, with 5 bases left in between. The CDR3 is CASSLEQSYNSPLHF. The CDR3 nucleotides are TGTGCCAGCAGCTTGGAACAATCCTATAATTCACCCCTCCACTTT.

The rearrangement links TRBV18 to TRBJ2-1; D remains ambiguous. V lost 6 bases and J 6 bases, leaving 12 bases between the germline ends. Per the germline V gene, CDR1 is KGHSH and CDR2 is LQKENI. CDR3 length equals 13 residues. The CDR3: CASSQSGSNEQFF. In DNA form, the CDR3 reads TGTGCCAGCTCCCAAAGTGGCAGCAATGAGCAGTTCTTC.

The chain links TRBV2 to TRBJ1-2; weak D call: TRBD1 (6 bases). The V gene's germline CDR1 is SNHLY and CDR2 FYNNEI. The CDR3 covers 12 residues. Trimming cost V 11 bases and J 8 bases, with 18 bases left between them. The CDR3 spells CAYRDIGIGYTF. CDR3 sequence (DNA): TGTGCCTACCGGGACATCGGGATCGGCTACACCTTC.